Described below is a single T cell receptor (beta chain) sequence and its context. Authors' analysis steps: Amplification of reference gene primers provided the estimated nucleated cell counts. Generated by immunoSEQ multiplex PCR, the TCRdb table keeps only in-frame clones and is missing some. The D gene and trimming were derived from the DNA, and the V and J assignments and clone size from that table. The sample has approximately 200,000 clones; 70% to 80% are singletons. Germline V CDR1 and CDR2: SNHLY, FYNNEI. This CDR3 contains 15 residues. V lost 4 bases to trimming and J lost 1 base; unmatched junction nucleotides: 3. The data stem from a study of blood T cell repertoires in COVID-19. Study summary: PBMCs, B-cell-depleted T cells, or T cells provided the cDNA or gDNA that made up the material.

In Seattle, patients joined the study during active infection and were tracked longitudinally. This sequence was found in a woman in her forties with COVID-19, enrolled during active disease. The chain employs TRBV2 and TRBJ1-5, with 8 nucleotides matching TRBD1. What was sequenced was peripheral blood. The CDR3 region is CASSGQGLSNQPQHF. In DNA, the CDR3 is TGTGCCAGCAGTGGACAGGGGCTAAGCAATCAGCCCCAGCATTTT.